This T cell receptor (beta chain) was found in a study of OX40 agonist ivuxolimab in advanced cancers. About the study: Each patient was given ivuxolimab into a vein every 2 weeks, at 0.01 to 10 mg/kg.

In the case of this clone: The antigen is unknown.

Libraries were prepared by immunoSEQ multiplex PCR; TCRdb keeps only in-frame clonotypes and omits some of them. The table lists 40,000 to 50,000 clones, 75% to 90% of them singletons. Germline V gives CDR1 SEHNR, CDR2 FQNEAQ (reference sequence). The V gene end was trimmed by 1 base and the J gene end by 2 bases; junction bases not matched to a gene: 11. The CDR3 runs 18 residues. Study-wide results and caveats: Partial responders at 0.1-3.0 mg/kg showed near-lowest clonal expansion.

The study sampled blood at baseline, cycle 4 day 1, and cycle 7 day 1. The material sequenced was CD4+ or CD8+ T cells sorted from blood, taken in a trial of the OX40 agonist ivuxolimab. The chain carries TRBV7-9 and TRBJ2-1; TRBD1 agrees at 7 bases. This clonotype was obtained from an adult with an advanced solid tumor such as melanoma, head and neck, liver or kidney cancer. The CDR3 DNA reads as TGTGCCAGCAGCTTAGACCGGGACAGAGGTCGGACCTACAATGAGCAGTTCTTC. Its protein is CASSLDRDRGRTYNEQFF.